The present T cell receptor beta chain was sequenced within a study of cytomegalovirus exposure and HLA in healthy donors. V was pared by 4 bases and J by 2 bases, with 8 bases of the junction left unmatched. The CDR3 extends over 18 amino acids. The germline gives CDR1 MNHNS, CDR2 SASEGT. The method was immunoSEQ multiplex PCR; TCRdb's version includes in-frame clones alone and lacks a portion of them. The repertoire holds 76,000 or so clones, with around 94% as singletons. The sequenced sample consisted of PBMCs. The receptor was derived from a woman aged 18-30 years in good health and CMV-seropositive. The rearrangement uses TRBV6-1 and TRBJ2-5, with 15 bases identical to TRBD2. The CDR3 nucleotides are TGTGCCAGCAGTGGACCGGGACTAGCGGGGGGCTATCAAGAGACCCAGTACTTC. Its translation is CASSGPGLAGGYQETQYF.